This T cell receptor (beta chain) derives from a study of T cells in Graves' hyperthyroidism and ophthalmopathy. Overall study findings and caveats: A 13 V-J model separated ophthalmopathy from stable hyperthyroidism.

The CDR3 is 16 amino acids. V was clipped by 0 bases and J by 3 bases, with 12 bases between them. Germline lookup yields CDR1 MNHEY and CDR2 SVGAGI. Comment on this clonotype: The antigen remains undetermined.

The TCR beta CDR3 regions underwent amplification using RNA transcripts as the source. TCR CDR3 underwent first-round RT-PCR with the HTBI primer set. TCRdb passed the multiplex PCR reads through MiXCR, listing each CDR3 protein once. The repertoire holds approximately 480,000 distinct CDR3 sequences, with roughly 20% as singletons. Stable hyperthyroidism: no ophthalmopathy progression over 18 months of follow-up. Thyroid ultrasound, orbital computed tomography, clinical symptoms, and serum thyroxine and TRAb underpinned diagnoses. The chain uses TRBV6-5 and TRBJ1-5; the D is unclear. This TCR derives from a man aged 18 to 35 with Graves' hyperthyroidism. The sequencing input was blood. CDR3 amino acids: CASSYSTEELNQPQHF. The CDR3 nucleotides read TGTGCCAGCAGTTACTCGACTGAGGAACTCAATCAGCCCCAGCATTTT.